The clone carrying this T cell receptor beta chain has a single count. Random hexamers were used to reverse transcribe the RNA input (about 0.45 to 1 ug). TCRdb independently ran MiXCR on the immunoSEQ multiplex PCR reads; one entry per CDR3 protein. The table has about 200,000 distinct CDR3 sequences, more than 90% seen once. The sample comes from a study of CD8 T cells in Susac syndrome. V lost 0 bases to trimming and J lost 2 bases, with 9 bases between them. This CDR3 has 14 residues. Germline lookup yields CDR1 SGDLS and CDR2 YYNGEE. Patients with stable or active relapsing-remitting disease, all of them treatment-naive, made up the multiple sclerosis controls.

The chain recombines TRBV9 with TRBJ2-7; D unresolved. Sequencing used CD4+ T cells from PBMCs. The receptor was isolated from a human donor with multiple sclerosis. The CDR3 DNA sequence: TGTGCCAGCAGCGTAGAGGGCGGAACCTACGAGCAGTACTTC. It specifies CASSVEGGTYEQYF.